The source of this T cell receptor beta chain is a study of long-term antiretroviral therapy in people with HIV. The germline V gene has CDR1 MGHRA and CDR2 YSYEKL. The CDR3 spans 15 residues. The J segment lost 6 bases and the V segment lost 0 bases, leaving 7 bases of the junction unmatched. It was version v3.0 of the immunoSEQ assay that was run at survey level. Using immunoSEQ multiplex PCR, the repertoire was profiled, and TCRdb retains in-frame clones only, with some absent. The profile covers tens of thousands of clones, with more than 80% appearing a single time and under 7% taken by the ten largest.

This specimen was unsorted PBMCs, taken 3.4 years after starting antiretroviral therapy. The J gene is TRBJ1-2, the V gene TRBV4-1, with 7 nucleotides matching TRBD1. The clonotype comes from a man aged 30 to 39 with HIV. In DNA form, the CDR3 reads TGCGCCAGCAGCCAAGAGGCAGGGGGGATGGATGGCTACACCTTC. Protein: CASSQEAGGMDGYTF.